This T cell receptor (beta chain) derives from a study of response to subunit inactivated influenza vaccine (dated by TCRdb to the late 2010s). Turning to the overall study: Deep quantitative T cell receptor repertoire profiling was used in the study to track responses to a trivalent subunit inactivated influenza vaccine.

The library was made by RT-PCR. Sequencing instrument: Illumina HiSeq 2500. TCRdb trimmed the raw reads at Q25, called clones with MiXCR and kept productive beta chains. CDR3 protein duplicates are merged, each entry listing the most common genes and DNA. This sample comprises roughly 570,000 distinct CDR3 sequences, about an eighth of them detected only once. The ten largest make up less than 15% of the sample. With regard to this clonotype: Its target antigen remains unknown. No per-base quality is available; no much larger clone lies one base away.

Broad study findings and their caveats: According to the authors, only a limited number of new T cells may be recruited by each seasonal influenza vaccination.

V is pruned by 4 bases and J by 4 bases, leaving 11 bases of the junction without a gene match. For CDR1 and CDR2, the germline V gene lists LGHNA and YSLEER. From cysteine to phenylalanine, the CDR3 is 17 amino acids long. Just CDR3 DNA is preserved here, 51 bases in frame from base 1. What the time point label conveys for this sample: around 47 days after influenza vaccine administration. The material was PBMCs from blood, obtained about 40 days after vaccination. Recombination joined TRBV4-3 with TRBJ2-2; TRBD1 aligns with 8 central bases. The receptor comes from a man between 50 and 59 years old who received an inactivated influenza vaccine. Donor details come from another sample of the same person, matched by shared clones. Here the CDR3 is given as CASSLQGAQTPTGELFF. The nucleotides read TGCGCCAGCAGCCTTCAGGGGGCGCAAACCCCCACCGGGGAGCTGTTTTTT.